This passage covers 26 T cell receptor beta chains from one sample sequenced in a study of blood T cells in healthy people across ages. Together with a sample-barcoded 5' primer, a J-beta primer mix was included in a second PCR lasting roughly 7 to 11 cycles. Using its own MiXCR run on the 5' RACE reads, TCRdb lists one record per CDR3 protein. Of roughly 1.9 million distinct CDR3 sequences listed, about two fifths are singletons. Sample: blood. The receptors were sampled from a human donor in good health.

The chain uses TRBV2 and TRBJ1-5; D call uncertain. The CDR3 has 15 residues. The V gene lost 6 bases and the J gene lost 0 bases, with 12 bases spanning the gap. CDR1 is SNHLY and CDR2 is FYNNEI in the germline V gene. The CDR3, as DNA: TGTGCCAGCAGAGATGGCCGGGTTAGCAATCAGCCCCAGCATTTT. Translated, it gives CASRDGRVSNQPQHF.

Regarding this clonotype: The germline gene is not matched at one end of the junction; a read error may be the cause. This chain uses TRBV24-1 with TRBJ2-3; D perhaps matches TRBD1 (6 bases). The CDR3 consists of 17 residues. The germline V gene encodes CDR1 KGHDR and CDR2 SFDVKD. As DNA, the CDR3 is TGTGCCGCCAGTGACATTTCCACAGGGAATTTCGCAGATACGCAGTATTTT. It is translated as CAASDISTGNFADTQYF.

V gene TRBV5-1 combines with J gene TRBJ1-1; 7 nucleotides align to TRBD1. Per the germline V gene, CDR1 is SGHRS and CDR2 is YFSETQ. V dropped 4 bases and J dropped 1; count of bases not matched to a gene: 10. The CDR3 covers 16 residues. The DNA of the CDR3 is TGCGCCAGCAGCCCCGGGACAGTGGCTAAGAACACTGAAGCTTTCTTT. This encodes CASSPGTVAKNTEAFF.

This clonotype occurred a few times. The chain employs TRBV20-1 and TRBJ2-1, with a tentative D call TRBD2 (6 bases). CDR3 length: 16 amino acids. Germline V lookup: CDR1 DFQATT, CDR2 SNEGSKA (reference sequence). V lost 0 bases and J 0 bases, leaving 12 bases between the germline ends. CDR3 DNA: TGCAGTGCTAGAGACCCTAGCGTGAGCTCCTACAATGAGCAGTTCTTC. Translation gives CSARDPSVSSYNEQFF.

This rearrangement joins TRBV10-3 to TRBJ2-3; 7 bases are a match to TRBD1. Per germline, CDR1 ENHRY and CDR2 SYGVKD. The trim removed 2 bases at V and 3 bases at J, leaving 2 bases unmatched. The CDR3 consists of 14 residues. In DNA, the CDR3 is TGTGCCATCAGTGAGCACAGGGGTACAGATACGCAGTATTTT. This encodes CAISEHRGTDTQYF.

The chain joins TRBV2 to TRBJ1-2; D gene unclear. CDR1 and CDR2 (germline): SNHLY, FYNNEI. V lost 11 bases and J lost 4, with 14 bases in between. This CDR3 region has 12 residues. The CDR3 DNA sequence: TGTGCCGGCACACCAGAAACCTATGGCTACACCTTC. It yields the protein CAGTPETYGYTF.

This clonotype has more than one count but fewer than ten. DNA for the CDR3: TGCAGCGCTGACACCTATGGCTACACCTTC. Translated: CSADTYGYTF. This sequence joins TRBV29-1 and TRBJ1-2; D unclear. V lost 7 bases and J 4 bases, leaving 7 bases between the germline ends. Germline CDR1 reads SQVTM; CDR2 reads ANQGSEA. The CDR3 has 10 amino acids.

This clonotype was recorded a few times. The chain uses TRBV20-1 and TRBJ2-4; either TRBD1 or TRBD2 may supply D (6 bases each). This CDR3 comprises 16 residues. Germline lookup yields CDR1 DFQATT and CDR2 SNEGSKA (reference sequence). The V gene lost 4 bases and the J gene lost 0 bases, with 16 bases spanning the gap. CDR3 loop: CSATPGAGLAKNIQYF. The CDR3 DNA sequence: TGCAGTGCTACCCCGGGGGCGGGACTAGCCAAAAACATTCAGTACTTC.

Comments on this clonotype: An end of the junction does not agree with germline; a read error may underlie this. The CDR3 is CSAFIADERFF. CDR3 DNA: TGCAGTGCCTTTATAGCGGATGAGCGGTTCTTC. The chain carries TRBV20-1 and TRBJ2-1; the D gene is possibly TRBD2 (6 bases). Germline loops: CDR1 DFQATT, CDR2 SNEGSKA (reference sequence). This CDR3 comprises 11 residues.

J is TRBJ1-1 and V is TRBV6-5; 9 positions agree with TRBD1. Trimming cost V 2 bases and J 2 bases; bases outside gene matches: 9. CDR1 MNHEY and CDR2 SVGAGI come from the germline V gene. The CDR3 loop spans 17 amino acids. The CDR3 region is CASSYLGQGTENTEAFF. CDR3 bases: TGTGCCAGCAGTTACCTCGGACAGGGGACGGAAAACACTGAAGCTTTCTTT.

This clonotype has just a few counts. This chain connects TRBV6-2 or TRBV6-3 to TRBJ2-1; D may be TRBD1 or TRBD2 (5 bases each). The CDR3 loop spans 17 amino acids. Germline lookup yields CDR1 MNHEY and CDR2 SVGEGT. The V end was cut by 0 bases, the J end by 6 bases, with 18 bases between. The CDR3 reads CASSYSSGHSWRNEQFF. For the CDR3, the DNA is TGTGCCAGCAGTTACTCGAGCGGACACTCCTGGCGCAATGAGCAGTTCTTC.

This clonotype was found many times. The chain combines TRBV29-1 with TRBJ2-5, with 7 bases identical to TRBD1. With 4 bases clipped from V and 2 bases from J, the junction kept 1 base outside the gene matches. This CDR3 region has 12 residues. Germline CDR1 and CDR2: SQVTM and ANQGSEA. Here the CDR3 DNA reads TGCAGCGTTGTGGGACAGCAAGAGACCCAGTACTTC. Protein sequence: CSVVGQQETQYF.

The chain employs TRBV7-2 and TRBJ2-5; D is uncertain. This CDR3 contains 14 residues. Looked up from germline, CDR1 is SGHTA and CDR2 is FQGNSA. Trimming cost V 1 base and J 1 base, with 7 bases left between them. DNA for the CDR3: TGTGCCAGCAGCTTAGTACTCCTCCAAGAGACCCAGTACTTC. This encodes CASSLVLLQETQYF. Full variable domain (remainder filled in from reference TRBV7-2 and TRBJ2-5): GAGVSQSPSNKVTEKGKDVELRCDPISGHTALYWYRQSLGQGLEFLIYFQGNSAPDKSGLPSDRFSAERTGGSVSTLTIQRTQQEDSAVYLCASSLVLLQETQYFGPGTRLLVL.

This chain joins TRBV7-3 and TRBJ1-2; no reliable D call. The CDR3 loop spans 14 amino acids. Germline CDR1 SGHTA, CDR2 FQGTGA. V lost 4 bases, J lost 1 base, and 10 bases lay in between. The CDR3 loop reads CASSSGPGNYGYTF. CDR3 coding DNA: TGTGCCAGCAGCTCTGGACCGGGTAACTATGGCTACACCTTC.

This clonotype has a single count. The chain carries TRBV6-2 or TRBV6-3 and TRBJ2-7; D gene uncertain. The V and J ends lost 2 bases and 2 bases respectively, with 10 bases between them. The CDR3 loop spans 14 amino acids. Germline lookup yields CDR1 MNHEY and CDR2 SVGEGT. The CDR3 DNA reads as TGTGCCAGCAGTTACGGGCTCCTAACCTACGAGCAGTACTTC. Translation: CASSYGLLTYEQYF.

The rearrangement joins TRBV5-5 to TRBJ2-7; tentatively, D is TRBD1 (6 bases). V was shortened by 0 bases and J by 3 bases, with 13 bases between the two germline ends. The CDR3 length is 15 residues. CDR1 is SGHKS and CDR2 is YYEKEE in the germline V gene (reference sequence). CDR3: CASSLEDSRIYEQYF. Here the CDR3 DNA reads TGTGCCAGCAGCTTGGAGGACAGTCGAATCTACGAGCAGTACTTC.

This clonotype was seen only a few times. Here the CDR3 DNA reads TGTGCCAGCAGTTCAAGTCTGATGAGACAGCCCCAGCATTTT. Its protein product is CASSSSLMRQPQHF. The V call is TRBV6-5, the J call TRBJ1-5; D is unclear. Germline lookup yields CDR1 MNHEY and CDR2 SVGAGI. V lost 4 bases and J 7 bases, leaving 14 bases between the germline ends. The CDR3 runs to 14 residues.

The rearrangement links TRBV5-1 to TRBJ1-1; D is undetermined. CDR3 length: 15 amino acids. Looked up from germline, CDR1 is SGHRS and CDR2 is YFSETQ. Trimming stripped 2 bases from V and 0 bases from J, with 11 bases between. CDR3 protein: CASSFTHSMNTEAFF. The DNA of the CDR3 is TGCGCCAGCAGCTTTACCCACAGCATGAACACTGAAGCTTTCTTT.

In regard to this clonotype: Likely a read error: the CDR3 ends without its conserved phenylalanine or tryptophan. The V call is TRBV28, the J call TRBJ2-7, with TRBD2 matching 8 bases. The CDR3 covers 14 residues. Germline CDR1 is MDHEN and CDR2 is SYDVKM. The CDR3 protein is CATSSIGGAYEQYL. The DNA for the CDR3 is TGCGCCACCTCAAGCATCGGGGGGGCCTACGAGCAGTACTTA.

V gene TRBV7-9 combines with J gene TRBJ1-2, with TRBD1 as a possible D gene (6 bases). CDR1 and CDR2 from the germline V gene are SEHNR and FQNEAQ (reference sequence). V shed 5 bases and J shed 5 bases, with 18 bases lying between them. The length of the CDR3 is 15 residues. The CDR3 protein is CASSPVGADWYGYTF. The CDR3 DNA reads TGTGCCAGCAGCCCGGTGGGGGCAGATTGGTATGGCTACACCTTC.

This rearrangement joins TRBV7-2 to TRBJ2-4; a possible D gene is TRBD1 (5 bases). Per the germline V gene, CDR1 is SGHTA and CDR2 is FQGNSA. The V gene lost 1 base and the J gene lost 9 bases, with 13 bases spanning the gap. The CDR3 is 14 residues long. CDR3 region: CASSLVGAGSIQYF. CDR3 sequence (DNA): TGTGCCAGCAGCTTAGTAGGGGCAGGGTCCATTCAGTACTTC. The full variable domain, completed using reference TRBV7-2 and TRBJ2-4, is GAGVSQSPSNKVTEKGKDVELRCDPISGHTALYWYRQSLGQGLEFLIYFQGNSAPDKSGLPSDRFSAERTGGSVSTLTIQRTQQEDSAVYLCASSLVGAGSIQYFGAGTRLSVL.

This clonotype was recorded only once. This sequence joins TRBV6-5 and TRBJ1-1, with D unclear. CDR1 is MNHEY, CDR2 SVGAGI, per germline. V lost 1 base, J lost 0 bases, and 9 bases lay in between. The CDR3 totals 15 residues. This CDR3 is CASSYLAAVNTEAFF. DNA for the CDR3: TGTGCCAGCAGTTACTTGGCAGCGGTGAACACTGAAGCTTTCTTT.

V gene TRBV7-8 combines with J gene TRBJ2-5; D remains ambiguous. V was pared by 6 bases and J by 2 bases, with 10 bases between. The CDR3 runs to 13 residues. Germline V CDR1 and CDR2: SGHVS, FQNEAQ. The CDR3 here is CASRGRAQETQYF. For the CDR3, the DNA is TGTGCCAGCAGGGGCCGGGCGCAAGAGACCCAGTACTTC.

This clonotype was counted only a few times. CDR3 sequence (DNA): TGTGCCAGCAGCCCGGGGACACGGAGCGAGCAGTACTTC. It is translated as CASSPGTRSEQYF. The chain combines TRBV5-6 with TRBJ2-5; tentatively, D is TRBD1 (6 bases). The last part of the DNA fits TRBJ2-7 better; the J call may be wrong. This CDR3 has 13 amino acids. CDR1 SGHDT and CDR2 YYEEEE come from the germline V gene.

This clonotype was counted only a few times. The chain links TRBV29-1 to TRBJ2-5, with D unclear. The CDR3 consists of 15 residues. The V and J ends lost 8 bases and 2 bases respectively, with 21 bases between them. Germline values: CDR1 SQVTM, CDR2 ANQGSEA. The CDR3 loop reads CSLTVNSGSQETQYF. In nucleotides, the CDR3 is TGCAGCCTCACTGTTAACAGTGGGTCTCAAGAGACCCAGTACTTC. Supplemented by reference TRBV29-1 and TRBJ2-5, the full variable domain reads SAVISQKPSRDICQRGTSLTIQCQVDSQVTMMFWYRQQPGQSLTLIATANQGSEATYESGFVIDKFPISRPNLTFSTLTVSNMSPEDSSIYLCSLTVNSGSQETQYFGPGTRLLVL.

This chain uses TRBV6-5 with TRBJ1-6; TRBD1 aligns across 7 bases. Trimming at V came to 4 bases and at J to 6 bases, leaving 6 bases not matched to a gene. This CDR3 has 15 residues. The germline V gene has CDR1 MNHEY and CDR2 SVGAGI. CDR3 nucleotides: TGTGCCAGCAGTTCCCTCAGGGGGATTAATTCACCCCTCCACTTT. Amino acids: CASSSLRGINSPLHF.